The present T cell receptor beta chain was sequenced within a study of cytomegalovirus exposure and HLA in healthy donors. Broader study findings: Roughly uniform sequencing depth across donors was assumed, possibly incorrectly.

The V gene end was trimmed by 4 bases and the J gene end by 0 bases; junction bases not matched to a gene: 4. The length of the CDR3 is 16 residues. Germline CDR1 is SGDLS and CDR2 is YYNGEE. Amplification used 60 Vbeta primers and 13 Jbeta primers. Clones were read by immunoSEQ multiplex PCR, and TCRdb kept only the in-frame ones, dropping some. The sample contains about 170,000 clones, 77% of which appear only once. Concerning this clone: What it recognizes is unknown.

The sequenced material came from PBMCs. This sequence joins TRBV9 and TRBJ2-3; 11 nucleotides match TRBD2. The TCR originated in a woman aged 30 to 39 in good health and CMV-seropositive. The CDR3 region is CASSRGLAVSTDTQYF. CDR3 DNA: TGTGCCAGCAGCAGGGGACTAGCGGTGAGCACAGATACGCAGTATTTT.